This note documents a single T cell receptor beta chain sequence. The antigen is undetermined. At one end the junction does not follow the germline gene, possibly because of a read error. Combining a sample-barcoded 5' primer with a J-beta primer mix, a second PCR ran for about 7 to 11 cycles. TCRdb re-analysed the 5' RACE reads in MiXCR, keeping a single row per CDR3 protein. Among almost 800,000 distinct CDR3 sequences, roughly 60% were seen once, and the ten largest hold around 20%. These data are taken from a study of blood T cells in healthy people across ages. Findings of the study overall: Older age coincided with a roughly linear decline in TCR beta diversity per million T cells.

Sequencing was performed on blood. The origin of this receptor is a man aged 25-40 years in good health.

CDR3 protein: CSAGDVRQGVYSPLHF. The CDR3 bases are TGCAGTGCTGGAGATGTAAGACAGGGAGTTTATTCACCCCTCCACTTT. The J gene is TRBJ1-6, the V gene TRBV20-1, with TRBD1 matching over 7 bases. From germline, CDR1 is DFQATT and CDR2 SNEGSKA (reference sequence). The CDR3 totals 16 residues.